Listed below are T cell receptor beta chains from one sample, sequenced in a study of blood T cell repertoires in COVID-19. The method was immunoSEQ multiplex PCR; TCRdb's version includes in-frame clones alone and lacks a portion of them. The data show about 240,000 clones, approximately 82% seen once. Sequenced: peripheral blood. The receptors originated from a woman aged 18-29 years with acute or convalescent COVID-19. Both conserved end residues are part of each CDR3. The D gene is left open where the match is weak. Clone size appears in some rows only: once, few, many, or a class for an expanded clone.

>TRBD2|TRBJ2-3|NA|TRBV28
TGTGCCAGCAGCACTAGCGGCACAGATACGCAGTATTTT
CASSTSGTDTQYF
>NA|TRBJ1-5|NA|TRBV19
TGTGCCAGTAGTACGCCCAAGGCCCCCAGGGCCCCGACAGTCTACAATCAGCCCCAGCATTTT
CASSTPKAPRAPTVYNQPQHF
>NA|TRBJ1-2|NA|TRBV7-6
TGTGCCAGCAGCTTAGTCCCGGAAGCGAACTATGGCTACACCTTC
CASSLVPEANYGYTF
>NA|TRBJ2-3|NA|TRBV29-1
TGCAGCTCTCTGGGGGCCACAGATACGCAGTATTTT
CSSLGATDTQYF
>NA|TRBJ1-2|NA|TRBV5-8
TGTGCCAGCAGTCCAGGAGGCTATGGCTACACCTTC
CASSPGGYGYTF
>NA|TRBJ2-7|NA|TRBV9
TGTGCCAGCAGCGTAGCCTCCCTCCCCCTCTACGAGCAGTACTTC
CASSVASLPLYEQYF
>NA|TRBJ2-1|NA|TRBV5-1
TGCGCCAGCAGCCCCACAACAGGCTACTCCTACAATGAGCAGTTCTTC
CASSPTTGYSYNEQFF
>TRBD2|TRBJ2-7|NA|TRBV28
TGTGCCAGCAGTTTGGGCGGGGGGACCTACGAGCAGTACTTC
CASSLGGGTYEQYF
>TRBD2|TRBJ2-6|NA|TRBV5-5
TGTGCCAGCACCACGACTAGCGGGAGTCTTGGGGCCAACGTCCTGACTTTC
CASTTTSGSLGANVLTF
>NA|TRBJ2-1|NA|TRBV24-1
TGTGCCACCAGTGACTCAAAGGGACAAACTGAGCAGTTCTTC
CATSDSKGQTEQFF
>NA|TRBJ2-7|NA|TRBV4-2
TGTGCCAGCAGGGCTGAGGGCGAGCAGTACTTC
CASRAEGEQYF
>NA|TRBJ2-4|NA|TRBV2
TGTGCCAGCAGTCACGAACTAGCCAAAAACATTCAGTACTTC
CASSHELAKNIQYF
>NA|TRBJ2-1|NA|TRBV9
TGTGCCAGCAGCTTTGGGGAAAGGGGTAGCGGTTACAATGAGCAGTTCTTC
CASSFGERGSGYNEQFF
>NA|TRBJ1-2|few|TRBV7-8
TGTGCCAGCAGCTTAGGTCAGGGTCGCTACACCTTC
CASSLGQGRYTF
>TRBD1|TRBJ1-5|NA|TRBV28
TGTGCCAGCAGTTTTTTAGGGACAGGGGTATGGCAGCCCCAGCATTTT
CASSFLGTGVWQPQHF
>NA|TRBJ2-3|NA|TRBV13
TGTGCCAGCAGCGCAAGATGGGGGCCCACAGATACGCAGTATTTT
CASSARWGPTDTQYF
>TRBD2|TRBJ2-5|NA|TRBV27
TGTGCCAGCAGTACCTCGGGCCTAGCGGGAGTCGGAGAGACCCAGTACTTC
CASSTSGLAGVGETQYF
>TRBD1|TRBJ1-4|NA|TRBV5-4
TGTGCCAGCAGCCCTGGGACAGGGGCGGGGAATGAAAAACTGTTTTTT
CASSPGTGAGNEKLFF
>TRBD2|TRBJ2-1|NA|TRBV29-1
TGCAGCTCTCTGGGCGGGGGCTACAATGAGCAGTTCTTC
CSSLGGGYNEQFF
>NA|TRBJ2-1|NA|TRBV18
TGTGCCAGCTCACCCCCCCGGTCAGGGCAGTTCTTC
CASSPPRSGQFF
>TRBD1|TRBJ1-1|NA|TRBV20-1
TGCAGTGCTAGTAAGCAGGGGGTGTACACTGAAGCTTTCTTT
CSASKQGVYTEAFF
>NA|TRBJ2-3|once|TRBV4-1
TGCGCCAGCAGCCCCAGGGAAACTCCCACAGATACGCAGTATTTT
CASSPRETPTDTQYF
>NA|TRBJ1-6|NA|TRBV18
TGTGCCAGCTCACCAGACAGAAATTCACCCCTCCACTTT
CASSPDRNSPLHF
>TRBD1|TRBJ2-6|NA|TRBV19
TGTGCCAGTAGTCCGAGGACAGGGGGCAAGTCTGGGGCCAACGTCCTGACTTTC
CASSPRTGGKSGANVLTF
>NA|TRBJ1-6|NA|TRBV30
TGTGCCTGGAGGAGTAATACCGCTAGAGGTTCACCCCTCCACTTT
CAWRSNTARGSPLHF
>NA|TRBJ2-2|NA|TRBV9
TGTGCCAGCAGCGCTACGGCGGCGGCCGGGGAGCTGTTTTTT
CASSATAAAGELFF
>NA|TRBJ2-2|NA|TRBV6-2/TRBV6-3
TGTGCCAGCAGTTACTCATCCTCTCCCGGGGAGCTGTTTTTT
CASSYSSSPGELFF
>NA|TRBJ1-1|few|TRBV30
TGTGCCTGGAGGTGGGGAGGGAGCACTGAAGCTTTCTTT
CAWRWGGSTEAFF
>TRBD2|TRBJ2-4|NA|TRBV6-6
TGTGCCAGCAGTCGCGGGACTAGCGGGAGGGCCGGGAACATTCAGTACTTC
CASSRGTSGRAGNIQYF
>NA|TRBJ2-7|NA|TRBV6-5
TGTGCCACAACCGGGGACTTAACCTACGAGCAGTACTTC
CATTGDLTYEQYF
>NA|TRBJ2-3|NA|TRBV6-2/TRBV6-3
TGTGCCAGCAGTTACTCGCTTCTAAAAGATACGCAGTATTTT
CASSYSLLKDTQYF
>NA|TRBJ1-5|NA|TRBV7-9
TGTGCCAGCAGCTCCGCGGGCAATCAGCCCCAGCATTTT
CASSSAGNQPQHF
>TRBD1|TRBJ1-2|NA|TRBV19
TGTGCCAGTAGGGGGACAGGACCGGCCACCTTC
CASRGTGPATF
>TRBD2|TRBJ2-4|NA|TRBV30
TGTGCCTGGAGTATTGCGGGAGGTCCCATTCAGTACTTC
CAWSIAGGPIQYF
>TRBD2|TRBJ2-7|NA|TRBV27
TGTGCCAGCAGTTTTAGGTCTGAGAGGGGGCTAGCGGGAGGAAAATCCTCCTACGAGCAGTACTTC
CASSFRSERGLAGGKSSYEQYF
>TRBD1|TRBJ1-5|NA|TRBV11-3
TGTGCCAGCAGCTTAGTCCACCCGGACAGGGAATCCAGCTTCAATCAGCCCCAGCATTTT
CASSLVHPDRESSFNQPQHF
>TRBD2|TRBJ2-3|NA|TRBV3-1/TRBV3-2
TGTGCCAGCAGCCCTCGGACTAGCGGGAGGGGGATGACAGATACGCAGTATTTT
CASSPRTSGRGMTDTQYF
>NA|TRBJ2-2|NA|TRBV5-1
TGCGCCAGCAGCTTGGCAAACACCGGGGAGCTGTTTTTT
CASSLANTGELFF
>NA|TRBJ2-7|NA|TRBV18
TGTGCCAGCTCACCACTTGGAGGGACGGCTGCCTACGAGCAGTACTTC
CASSPLGGTAAYEQYF
>TRBD1|TRBJ1-3|NA|TRBV6-6
TGTGCCAGCAGTCCAAAAAGGCCGGGACAGGGCTCTGGAAACACCATATATTTT
CASSPKRPGQGSGNTIYF
>NA|TRBJ2-1|NA|TRBV19
TGTGCCAGTAGTTTCGAGAGGTTTACGCAGAGCGATGAGCAGTTCTTC
CASSFERFTQSDEQFF
>TRBD1|TRBJ1-3|NA|TRBV6-6
TGTGCCAGCAGTGACAGGGGCAACGGAAGAAACACCATATATTTT
CASSDRGNGRNTIYF
>NA|TRBJ1-2|NA|TRBV7-8
TGTGCCAGCAGCCCCGGACAGCGACCTAACTATGGCTACACCTTC
CASSPGQRPNYGYTF
>NA|TRBJ2-1|few|TRBV10-3
TGTGCCACCAGACGGGAAGGAGGGCCCAACACCTACAATGAGCAGTTCTTC
CATRREGGPNTYNEQFF
>TRBD2|TRBJ2-7|NA|TRBV27
TGTGCCAGCAGCGGGGCTGCGGGACTATTCTACGAGCAGTACTTC
CASSGAAGLFYEQYF